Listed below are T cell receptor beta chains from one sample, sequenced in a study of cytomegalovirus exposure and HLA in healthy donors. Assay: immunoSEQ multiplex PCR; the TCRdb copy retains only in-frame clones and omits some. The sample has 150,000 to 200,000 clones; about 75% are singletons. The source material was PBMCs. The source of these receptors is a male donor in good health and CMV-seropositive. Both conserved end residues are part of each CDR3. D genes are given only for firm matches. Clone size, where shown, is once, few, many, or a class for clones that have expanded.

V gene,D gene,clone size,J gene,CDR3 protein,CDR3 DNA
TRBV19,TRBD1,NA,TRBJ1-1,CASSATGRSNTEAFF,TGTGCCAGTAGTGCGACAGGGAGGTCGAACACTGAAGCTTTCTTT
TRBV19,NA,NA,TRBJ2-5,CASRPGQPSEQYF,TGTGCCAGTAGGCCGGGACAACCCTCGGAGCAGTACTTC
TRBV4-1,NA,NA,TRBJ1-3,CASSQEGWLNLQGRNTIYF,TGCGCCAGCAGCCAAGAGGGTTGGCTCAACCTTCAGGGGAGAAACACCATATATTTT
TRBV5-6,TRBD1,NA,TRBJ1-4,CASNLGGTGDEKLFF,TGTGCCAGCAACTTGGGCGGGACAGGGGATGAAAAACTGTTTTTT
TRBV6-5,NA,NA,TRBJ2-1,CASSYSIGRGYNEQFF,TGTGCCAGCAGTTACTCGATCGGTCGGGGTTACAATGAGCAGTTCTTC
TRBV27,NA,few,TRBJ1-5,CASSFTVNQPQHF,TGTGCCAGCAGTTTCACAGTCAATCAGCCCCAGCATTTT
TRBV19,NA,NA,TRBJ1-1,CASSAYMNTEAFF,TGTGCCAGTAGTGCTTACATGAACACTGAAGCTTTCTTT
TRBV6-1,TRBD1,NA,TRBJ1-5,CASSETGPQPQHF,TGTGCCAGCAGTGAGACAGGGCCCCAGCCCCAGCATTTT
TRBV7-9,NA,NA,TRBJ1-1,CASTSGYTEAFF,TGTGCCAGCACCTCAGGGTACACTGAAGCTTTCTTT
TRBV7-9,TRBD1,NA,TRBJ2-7,CASSRTGTGNYEQYF,TGTGCCAGCAGTCGGACCGGGACAGGGAATTACGAGCAGTACTTC
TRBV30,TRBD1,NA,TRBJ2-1,CAWSRGPYNEQFF,TGTGCCTGGAGCAGGGGGCCGTACAATGAGCAGTTCTTC
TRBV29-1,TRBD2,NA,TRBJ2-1,CSVGLADYNEQFF,TGCAGCGTTGGACTAGCGGATTACAATGAGCAGTTCTTC
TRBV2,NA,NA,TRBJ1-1,CASSLTEYTEAFF,TGTGCCAGCAGTCTGACGGAGTACACTGAAGCTTTCTTT
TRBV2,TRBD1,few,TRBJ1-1,CASSEDRDTEAFF,TGTGCCAGCAGTGAGGACAGGGACACTGAAGCTTTCTTT
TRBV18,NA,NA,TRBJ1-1,CASPSSWGGHRDPDTEAFF,TGTGCCAGCCCCTCATCGTGGGGTGGCCACAGGGACCCCGACACTGAAGCTTTCTTT
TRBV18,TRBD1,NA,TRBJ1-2,CASSPPDRGYTF,TGTGCCAGCTCACCACCGGACAGGGGCTACACCTTC
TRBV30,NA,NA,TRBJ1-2,CAWSRDTPNYGYTF,TGTGCCTGGAGCAGGGATACACCTAACTATGGCTACACCTTC
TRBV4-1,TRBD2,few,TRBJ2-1,CASSQEALANEQFF,TGCGCCAGCAGCCAAGAAGCACTAGCGAATGAGCAGTTCTTC
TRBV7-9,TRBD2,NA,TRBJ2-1,CASSVAGGVNEQFF,TGTGCCAGCAGCGTAGCGGGGGGAGTAAATGAGCAGTTCTTC
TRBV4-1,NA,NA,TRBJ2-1,CASSLKTTTGEQFF,TGCGCCAGCAGCCTCAAAACAACCACGGGTGAGCAGTTCTTC
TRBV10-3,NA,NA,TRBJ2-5,CAISDSSRGAETQYF,TGTGCCATCAGTGATTCCTCCCGGGGGGCGGAGACCCAGTACTTC
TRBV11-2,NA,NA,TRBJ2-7,CASSFGQGLYEQYF,NA
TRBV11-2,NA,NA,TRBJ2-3,CASSLEAGTDTQYF,TGTGCCAGCAGCTTAGAAGCGGGCACAGATACGCAGTATTTT
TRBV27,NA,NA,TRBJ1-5,CASKPGGNQPQHF,TGTGCCAGCAAACCAGGGGGCAATCAGCCCCAGCATTTT
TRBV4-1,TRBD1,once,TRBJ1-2,CASSPNRGTGGSGYTF,TGCGCCAGCAGCCCGAACCGAGGGACAGGGGGTAGTGGCTACACCTTC
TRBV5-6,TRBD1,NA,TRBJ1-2,CASSFRQGLYGYTF,TGTGCCAGCAGCTTCAGACAGGGCCTCTATGGCTACACCTTC
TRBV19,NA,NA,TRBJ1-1,CASMGGAPPTDMNTEAFF,TGTGCCAGTATGGGAGGGGCCCCTCCTACTGATATGAACACTGAAGCTTTCTTT
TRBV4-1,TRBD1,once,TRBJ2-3,CASSRGQGADTQYF,TGCGCCAGCAGCCGCGGACAGGGCGCAGATACGCAGTATTTT
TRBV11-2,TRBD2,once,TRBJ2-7,CASSLAGSGGYEQYF,TGTGCCAGCAGCTTAGCGGGTAGCGGGGGGTACGAGCAGTACTTC
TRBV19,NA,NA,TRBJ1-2,CASSIGPHGRGNGYTF,TGTGCCAGTAGTATCGGACCGCACGGGCGGGGTAATGGCTACACCTTC
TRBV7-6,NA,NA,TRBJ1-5,CASSTRGGVPHF,TGTGCCAGCAGCACCCGGGGGGGGGTTCCGCATTTT
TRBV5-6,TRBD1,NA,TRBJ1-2,CASSVHGTGGGYTF,TGTGCCAGCAGCGTCCACGGGACAGGGGGTGGCTACACCTTC
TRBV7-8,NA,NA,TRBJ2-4,CASSLVGSPNIQYF,TGTGCCAGCAGCTTAGTCGGGAGCCCAAACATTCAGTACTTC
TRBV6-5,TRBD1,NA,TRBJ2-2,CASSYRTGLSGELFF,TGTGCCAGCAGTTACAGGACAGGGCTTTCGGGGGAGCTGTTTTTT
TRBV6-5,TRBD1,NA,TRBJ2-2,CASSLYRGNTGELFF,TGTGCCAGCAGCCTTTACAGGGGGAACACCGGGGAGCTGTTTTTT
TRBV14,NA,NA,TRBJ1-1,CASSRLTGQNTEAFF,TGTGCCAGCAGCCGGCTGACAGGACAGAACACTGAAGCTTTCTTT
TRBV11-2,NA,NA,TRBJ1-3,CASSLVAALTNTIYF,TGTGCCAGCAGCTTAGTGGCGGCCCTCACGAACACCATATATTTT
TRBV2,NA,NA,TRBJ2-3,CASNGQGGRTDTQYF,TGTGCCAGCAACGGACAGGGAGGGCGCACAGATACGCAGTATTTT
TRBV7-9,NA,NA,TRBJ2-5,CSSSLGGGAQYF,TGTTCCAGCAGCTTAGGTGGGGGCGCCCAGTACTTC